The 32 T cell receptor beta chains reported below all come from one sample, sequenced in a study of shared clonotypes between healthy human individuals. Generated by immunoSEQ multiplex PCR, the TCRdb table keeps only in-frame clones and is missing some. The top ten clones hold roughly 0.13% of a sample with approximately 2.4 million clones, almost 96% of them seen once. The sequencing input was naive CD4+ T cells sorted from blood. The subset is: CD45RA+ positively selected. These receptors all come from a man aged 18-30 years in good health.

V gene TRBV29-1 combines with J gene TRBJ1-1; D not certain. The CDR3 sequence is 13 residues long. Germline V gene lookup returns CDR1 SQVTM and CDR2 ANQGSEA. Trimming cost V 8 bases and J 1 base, with 14 bases left between them. CDR3 DNA sequence: TGCAGCCTTGCGGGGAGGGCGAACACTGAAGCTTTCTTT. This encodes CSLAGRANTEAFF.

This chain links TRBV7-9 with TRBJ1-5; TRBD1 matches 9 bases. The CDR3 sequence is 16 residues long. In germline, CDR1 is SEHNR, CDR2 FQNEAQ (reference sequence). Trimming at V came to 5 bases and at J to 5 bases, leaving 10 bases not matched to a gene. DNA for the CDR3: TGTGCCAGCAGCCTCCGGACAGGGGTAATCGATCAGCCCCAGCATTTT. Translation: CASSLRTGVIDQPQHF.

The sample holds one count of this clone. J is TRBJ1-2 and V is TRBV7-9, with 12 bases that match TRBD1. The germline V gene has CDR1 SEHNR and CDR2 FQNEAQ (reference sequence). Trimming took 5 bases from V and 1 from J; bases not matched to a gene: 5. The CDR3 runs to 16 residues. The CDR3 here is CASSLGQGALNYGYTF. CDR3 sequence (DNA): TGTGCCAGCAGCCTGGGACAGGGGGCTCTTAACTATGGCTACACCTTC. Full variable domain (remainder filled in from reference TRBV7-9 and TRBJ1-2): DTGVSQNPRHKITKRGQNVTFRCDPISEHNRLYWYRQTLGQGPEFLTYFQNEAQLEKSRLLSDRFSAERPKGSFSTLEIQRTEQGDSAMYLCASSLGQGALNYGYTFGSGTRLTVV.

The chain is built from TRBV5-6 and TRBJ2-1, with D possibly being TRBD1 (6 bases). CDR3 length: 12 residues. CDR1 and CDR2 (germline): SGHDT, YYEEEE. V was pared by 4 bases and J by 9 bases, with 11 bases between. The CDR3 DNA is TGTGCCAGCAGCGGGGACAAGGGTGAGCAGTTCTTC. As protein: CASSGDKGEQFF.

This chain joins TRBV19 and TRBJ2-3, with D possibly TRBD2 on 6 matching bases. The length of the CDR3 is 16 residues. The V gene's germline CDR1 is LNHDA and CDR2 SQIVND (reference sequence). The V end lost 1 base, the J end lost 0 bases, and 11 bases lay between the germline ends. The CDR3 sequence is CASSIAGVTSTDTQYF. The CDR3 DNA sequence: TGTGCCAGTAGTATAGCGGGGGTGACTAGCACAGATACGCAGTATTTT.

Concerning this clone: This specimen includes other DNA sequences encoding the same CDR3. The chain uses TRBV7-9 and TRBJ1-1; D not resolved. CDR1 SEHNR and CDR2 FQNEAQ come from the germline V gene (reference sequence). The CDR3 is made up of 13 amino acids. Trimming stripped 2 bases from V and 0 bases from J, with 4 bases between. In DNA, the CDR3 is TGTGCCAGCAGCTTACAAATGAACACTGAAGCTTTCTTT. Protein product: CASSLQMNTEAFF.

The chain links TRBV5-8 to TRBJ2-1, with 10 bases fitting TRBD2. The germline V gene encodes CDR1 SGHTS and CDR2 YDEGEE. This CDR3 region has 16 residues. V shed 4 bases and J 8 bases; nucleotides not matched to a gene: 12. As DNA, the CDR3 is TGTGCCAGCAGCCACACCAGCGGGAGGGCCTCGGATGAGCAGTTCTTC. This gives the protein CASSHTSGRASDEQFF.

The CDR3 sequence: CARSKECSYEQYF. In DNA form, the CDR3 reads TGTGCCAGAAGCAAGGAGTGCTCCTACGAGCAGTACTTC. The V gene is TRBV5-3, the J gene TRBJ2-7, with D unresolved. TRBV5-3 is known as an ORF, though its function is uncertain. V was pared by 4 bases and J by 0 bases, with 8 bases between. CDR3 length equals 13 residues.

The chain has TRBV5-1 and TRBJ2-5; D uncertain. Germline CDR1 SGHRS, CDR2 YFSETQ. This CDR3 has 13 residues. V was trimmed by 3 bases and J by 5 bases, leaving 11 bases between them. The CDR3 reads CASSSVPLETQYF. The CDR3, as DNA: TGCGCCAGCAGCTCTGTACCGTTGGAGACCCAGTACTTC.

The gene calls are TRBV7-8 and TRBJ2-2, with D possibly being TRBD2 (6 bases). Germline V gives CDR1 SGHVS, CDR2 FQNEAQ. The length of the CDR3 is 14 residues. V was cut by 5 bases and J by 6 bases, with 13 bases left in between. The chain's CDR3 is CASSQGGLAGELFF. The CDR3 region has the DNA TGTGCCAGCAGCCAGGGAGGACTGGCCGGGGAGCTGTTTTTT.

The V gene is TRBV30, the J gene TRBJ1-1; tentative D call: TRBD1 (5 bases). V was cut by 5 bases and J by 7 bases, with 14 bases left in between. Per the germline V gene, CDR1 is GTSNPN and CDR2 is SVGIG (reference sequence). The CDR3 extends over 12 amino acids. The CDR3 nucleotides read TGTGCCTGGGGGTCGCGGGGGGATGAAGCTTTCTTT. The encoded protein is CAWGSRGDEAFF.

This clone was recorded only once. This chain connects TRBV5-4 to TRBJ2-6; D gene uncertain. Trimming took off 5 bases at V and 2 bases at J, with 5 bases between the two ends. Per the germline V gene, CDR1 is SGHNT and CDR2 is YYREEE (reference sequence). This CDR3 comprises 13 residues. CDR3 amino acids: CASRFAGANVLTF. CDR3 DNA sequence: TGTGCCAGCAGGTTCGCTGGGGCCAACGTCCTGACTTTC.

The chain uses TRBV6-5 and TRBJ2-7, with 7 bases identical to TRBD1. With V trimmed by 7 bases and J by 4 bases, 10 bases remained unmatched. The length of the CDR3 is 14 residues. Germline CDR1 is MNHEY and CDR2 is SVGAGI. The CDR3 DNA reads TGTGCCAGCAAGGATAGGGGGCAAAGGTACGAGCAGTACTTC. Its protein is CASKDRGQRYEQYF.

This chain connects TRBV7-9 to TRBJ2-5; D gene uncertain. V was clipped by 5 bases and J by 3 bases, with 10 bases between them. CDR3 length equals 13 residues. Germline CDR1 and CDR2: SEHNR and FQNEAQ (reference sequence). The CDR3 loop is CASSDWTKETQYF. The CDR3 DNA is TGTGCCAGCAGCGACTGGACCAAAGAGACCCAGTACTTC.

The chain carries TRBV18 and TRBJ2-7, with no clear D. The CDR3 has 14 amino acids. Germline V gene sequence: CDR1 KGHSH, CDR2 LQKENI. Between the trimmed V and J ends, which lost 0 bases and 3 bases, there was a span of 9 bases. The CDR3 DNA reads TGTGCCAGCTCACCACCGGCCCAAAACTACGAGCAGTACTTC. This codes for CASSPPAQNYEQYF. Drawing the rest from reference TRBV18 and TRBJ2-7, the complete variable domain is NAGVMQNPRHLVRRRGQEARLRCSPMKGHSHVYWYRQLPEEGLKFMVYLQKENIIDESGMPKERFSAEFPKEGPSILRIQQVVRGDSAAYFCASSPPAQNYEQYFGPGTRLTVT.

Comment on this clone: The sample carries other DNA sequences with the same CDR3. The chain has TRBV5-1 and TRBJ1-2; 8 bases are a match to TRBD1. V lost 4 bases and J lost 5; bases outside the gene matches: 7. CDR1 and CDR2 from the germline V gene are SGHRS and YFSETQ. This CDR3 region has 14 residues. For the CDR3, the DNA is TGCGCCAGCAGCCCCGGACAGGGAAGGTATGGCTACACCTTC. It yields the protein CASSPGQGRYGYTF.

V usage is TRBV7-9 and J usage is TRBJ1-2, with 7 bases aligning to TRBD1. Losses at the gene ends were 1 base for V and 0 bases for J; bases not matched to a gene: 5. The CDR3 runs 16 residues. The germline gives CDR1 SEHNR, CDR2 FQNEAQ (reference sequence). CDR3 nucleotides: TGTGCCAGCAGCTTAGGTGGGACAGCCTCTAACTATGGCTACACCTTC. Translation: CASSLGGTASNYGYTF.

This chain uses TRBV28 with TRBJ2-7, with D possibly matching TRBD1 (5 bases). Trimming took 4 bases from V and 4 from J, leaving 17 bases between them. Germline CDR1 is MDHEN and CDR2 is SYDVKM. The CDR3 contains 15 residues. The CDR3 is CASSSTATPVYEQYF. The CDR3 nucleotides read TGTGCCAGCAGTTCGACAGCGACTCCCGTGTACGAGCAGTACTTC. Together with reference TRBV28 and TRBJ2-7, the CDR3 gives the full variable domain: DVKVTQSSRYLVKRTGEKVFLECVQDMDHENMFWYRQDPGLGLRLIYFSYDVKMKEKGDIPEGYSVSREKKERFSLILESASTNQTSMYLCASSSTATPVYEQYFGPGTRLTVT.

The rearrangement joins TRBV19 to TRBJ2-2; 10 bases fit TRBD2. CDR3 size: 17 residues. The V gene's germline CDR1 is LNHDA and CDR2 SQIVND (reference sequence). V was pared by 3 bases and J by 1 base, with 5 bases of the junction left unmatched. Here the CDR3 DNA reads TGTGCCAGTAGTATCGGGGGACTAGCGAAGAACACCGGGGAGCTGTTTTTT. Translated: CASSIGGLAKNTGELFF.

This chain links TRBV7-8 with TRBJ1-1; 7 positions match TRBD1. Germline V gene data show CDR1 as SGHVS and CDR2 as FQNEAQ. The CDR3 has 14 amino acids. Trimming cost V 6 bases and J 1 base; bases outside gene matches: 5. CDR3 sequence reads: CASSMTGKNTEAFF. The CDR3 bases are TGTGCCAGCAGTATGACAGGGAAGAACACTGAAGCTTTCTTT.

V usage is TRBV7-2 and J usage is TRBJ2-3; TRBD2 aligns across 7 bases. Germline V CDR1 and CDR2: SGHTA, FQGNSA. This CDR3 is 15 amino acids long. J was trimmed by 4 bases and V by 0 bases; bases with no gene match: 4. The CDR3 reads CASSLAGGPADTQYF. CDR3 bases: TGTGCCAGCAGCTTAGCGGGAGGGCCCGCAGATACGCAGTATTTT. Combining the CDR3 with reference TRBV7-2 and TRBJ2-3 gives the whole variable domain GAGVSQSPSNKVTEKGKDVELRCDPISGHTALYWYRQSLGQGLEFLIYFQGNSAPDKSGLPSDRFSAERTGGSVSTLTIQRTQQEDSAVYLCASSLAGGPADTQYFGPGTRLTVL.

A note on this clone: This same CDR3 is encoded by further DNA sequences in the sample. The chain employs TRBV6-5 and TRBJ2-7, with D maybe TRBD1 (6 bases). V shed 4 bases and J shed 9 bases, with 10 bases lying between them. This CDR3 is 11 amino acids long. The germline V gene encodes CDR1 MNHEY and CDR2 SVGAGI. The CDR3 is CASSSGAGQYF. Here the CDR3 DNA reads TGTGCCAGCAGTTCAGGGGCCGGGCAGTACTTC.

CDR3 nucleotide sequence: TGTGCCATCAGTGTAGCCCTATCTCCCGAGCAGTACTTC. The encoded protein is CAISVALSPEQYF. The chain recombines TRBV10-3 with TRBJ2-7; D is unresolved. CDR3 length equals 13 residues. V was shortened by 4 bases and J by 6 bases, with 13 bases between the two germline ends. The germline CDR1 and CDR2 sequences are ENHRY and SYGVKD.

The chain couples TRBV6-6 to TRBJ1-2, with 8 bases fitting TRBD1. The trim removed 5 bases at V and 6 bases at J, leaving 5 bases unmatched. CDR1 and CDR2 (germline): MNHNY, SVGAGI (reference sequence). The CDR3 consists of 13 residues. CDR3 coding DNA: TGTGCCAGCAGTCGACAGGGGCGAGATGGCTACACCTTC. Protein product: CASSRQGRDGYTF.

The chain combines TRBV25-1 with TRBJ1-4, with 7 bases aligning to TRBD1. This CDR3 spans 16 amino acids. After removal of 4 bases from V and 3 bases from J, the junction contained 8 bases not matched to a gene. Germline CDR1 is MGHDK and CDR2 is SYGVNS. The CDR3 nucleotides read TGTGCCAGCAGTGTCCCCCCGGGACAGCCTAATGAAAAACTGTTTTTT. It specifies CASSVPPGQPNEKLFF.

V and J are TRBV11-3 and TRBJ2-7; D is perhaps TRBD2 (5 bases). This CDR3 has 14 amino acids. The germline V and J ends were trimmed by 1 base and 2 bases, with 9 bases remaining between them. Germline lookup yields CDR1 SGHNT and CDR2 YENEEA. CDR3 nucleotides: TGTGCCAGCAGCTTAGCGGGAAAGCCCTACGAGCAGTACTTC. It specifies CASSLAGKPYEQYF.

This chain uses TRBV5-4 with TRBJ2-1; weak D call: TRBD1 (5 bases). The germline V and J ends were trimmed by 0 bases and 0 bases, with 10 bases remaining between them. The CDR3 runs 16 residues. From germline, CDR1 is SGHNT and CDR2 YYREEE (reference sequence). CDR3 residues: CASSLGTPSSYNEQFF. In DNA, the CDR3 is TGTGCCAGCAGCTTGGGGACACCGAGCTCCTACAATGAGCAGTTCTTC.

The chain is built from TRBV5-1 and TRBJ1-6; D gene ambiguous. Trimming stripped 0 bases from V and 10 bases from J, with 14 bases between. CDR1 SGHRS and CDR2 YFSETQ come from the germline V gene. The length of the CDR3 is 15 residues. CDR3 loop: CASSLEGWSTSPLHF. CDR3 nucleotide sequence: TGCGCCAGCAGCTTGGAAGGTTGGTCGACGTCACCCCTCCACTTT.

The rearrangement uses TRBV10-3 and TRBJ1-3, with unresolved D. Germline V gene sequence: CDR1 ENHRY, CDR2 SYGVKD. Trimming shortened V by 3 bases and J by 0 bases, and 6 bases separated the two germline ends. The CDR3 is 14 amino acids. CDR3 amino acids: CAISDGVSGNTIYF. The CDR3 DNA reads as TGTGCCATCAGTGACGGCGTCTCTGGAAACACCATATATTTT.

V is TRBV7-6 and J is TRBJ2-1; TRBD2 matches at 9 bases. Germline assignment: CDR1 SGHVS and CDR2 FNYEAQ. The CDR3 has 15 amino acids. With V trimmed by 1 base and J by 9 bases, 7 bases remained unmatched. The CDR3, as DNA: TGTGCCAGCAGCTTAGGGCAGCGGGGGGAGAGTGAGCAGTTCTTC. Amino acids: CASSLGQRGESEQFF.

This clone was picked up one time. V is TRBV2 and J is TRBJ2-1, with D tentatively TRBD1 or TRBD2 (6 bases each). V lost 8 bases to trimming and J lost 0 bases, with 11 bases between them. From germline, CDR1 is SNHLY and CDR2 FYNNEI. CDR3 length: 14 residues. The CDR3: CASRRGSSYNEQFF. In DNA form, the CDR3 reads TGTGCCAGCCGGAGGGGGAGCTCCTACAATGAGCAGTTCTTC.

The V gene is TRBV28, the J gene TRBJ1-1; unclear D gene. The CDR3 spans 13 residues. V shed 5 bases and J shed 5 bases, with 12 bases lying between them. Germline V gene data show CDR1 as MDHEN and CDR2 as SYDVKM. CDR3 amino acids: CASSQQAETEAFF. The CDR3 DNA reads as TGTGCCAGCAGTCAGCAGGCGGAAACTGAAGCTTTCTTT.